The rows below give T cell receptor beta chains drawn from one sample of a study of blood T cell repertoires in COVID-19. TCRdb's copy holds only in-frame clones and misses some; the assay was immunoSEQ multiplex PCR. The table records roughly 460,000 clones, 70% to 90% of them present only once. The source material was peripheral blood. The receptors come from a young man with COVID-19, enrolled during active disease. The CDR3 runs from the conserved cysteine through the conserved F or W. The D gene is left open where the match is weak. Clone size is given for some rows only: seen once, a few or many times, or a class if the clone is expanded.

d_call cdr3_length clone_size j_call v_call cdr3_nt cdr3_aa
TRBD1 15 NA TRBJ2-7 TRBV13 TGTGCCAGCAGCCCCCGGACAGGGGGGGCCTACGAGCAGTACTTC CASSPRTGGAYEQYF
NA 15 NA TRBJ2-7 TRBV7-6 TGTGCCAGCAGCCCCGAACCCAGGGGCGCCTACGAGCAGTACTTC CASSPEPRGAYEQYF
NA 12 NA TRBJ2-7 TRBV6-6 TGTGCCAGCAGTTACGAGGGTATCGAGCAGTACTTC CASSYEGIEQYF
NA 15 NA TRBJ2-1 TRBV7-9 TGTGCCAGCAGCTTAACTGGTGCGAGGAGCGATGAGCAGTTCTTC CASSLTGARSDEQFF
TRBD2 15 NA TRBJ2-7 TRBV27 TGTGCCAGCAGTTTCGGCTGGCGGGGGACCTACGAGCAGTACTTC CASSFGWRGTYEQYF
TRBD1 14 NA TRBJ1-1 TRBV12-5 TGTGCTAGTGGCAACGGACAGGGGGGCACTGAAGCTTTCTTT CASGNGQGGTEAFF
NA 14 NA TRBJ2-3 TRBV10-1 TGCGCCAGCAGTAGCATACAGGGAGCGAATACGCAGTATTTT CASSSIQGANTQYF
TRBD2 17 NA TRBJ2-1 TRBV27 TGTGCCAGCAGTTTATTGGGGCTAGCGGGGCCTTTGGATGAGCAGTTCTTC CASSLLGLAGPLDEQFF
TRBD1 14 NA TRBJ2-3 TRBV6-5 TGTGCCCACGGCCGGGACAGGGCAGCAGATACGCAGTATTTT CAHGRDRAADTQYF
TRBD1 15 NA TRBJ2-1 TRBV4-1 TGCGCCAGCAGCCTTGGGGGGACAGGCTACAATGAGCAGTTCTTC CASSLGGTGYNEQFF
TRBD1 13 many TRBJ1-1 TRBV27 TGTGCCAGCAGCCTGGGGACAGGGTCTGAAGCTTTCTTT CASSLGTGSEAFF
TRBD1 15 NA TRBJ1-2 TRBV24-1 TGTGCCACCAGTGGGACAGGCCCGTCGAGCTATGGCTACACCTTC CATSGTGPSSYGYTF
TRBD1 18 NA TRBJ2-1 TRBV9 TGTGCCAGCAGCGGGGGACAGGGGGCCCTACTTTCCTACAATGAGCAGTTCTTC CASSGGQGALLSYNEQFF
TRBD2 15 NA TRBJ2-1 TRBV5-1 TGCGCCAGCAGCTGGACTAGTAGCTCCTACAATGAGCAGTTCTTC CASSWTSSSYNEQFF
TRBD1 16 NA TRBJ1-6 TRBV5-1 TGCGCCAGCAGCTTGGCGGGACAGGGTGGGAGTTCACCCCTCCACTTT CASSLAGQGGSSPLHF
NA 16 few TRBJ2-2 TRBV7-8 TGTGCCAGCAGCTTAGGAGTCCGGGGTGGGGCCGGGGAGCTGTTTTTT CASSLGVRGGAGELFF
NA 16 NA TRBJ2-1 TRBV24-1 TGTGCCACCAGTGATTTGGACAGCCCCTCCTACAATGAGCAGTTCTTC CATSDLDSPSYNEQFF
TRBD1 16 NA TRBJ2-7 TRBV6-5 TGTGCCAGCAGTTACCGACAGACAGGGAACTCCTACGAGCAGTACTTC CASSYRQTGNSYEQYF
NA 15 NA TRBJ2-3 TRBV5-1 TGCGCCAGCAGCTTGCAGGGCGGGATGGCAGATACGCAGTATTTT CASSLQGGMADTQYF
TRBD1 14 NA TRBJ2-2 TRBV5-1 TGCGCCAGCGGGACAGGGTTCGACACCGGGGAGCTGTTTTTT CASGTGFDTGELFF
NA 15 NA TRBJ2-5 TRBV5-1 TGCGCCAGCAGCCTAACGGGACTCGGCCCCGAGACCCAGTACTTC CASSLTGLGPETQYF
TRBD2 14 NA TRBJ2-3 TRBV2 TGTGCCAGTAGCGGGAGGGGGTCCACAGATACGCAGTATTTT CASSGRGSTDTQYF
NA 14 NA TRBJ2-3 TRBV5-1 TGCGCCAGCAGCTTGGAGTTGGCAGAAGATACGCAGTATTTT CASSLELAEDTQYF
NA 14 once TRBJ1-6 TRBV5-1 TGCGCCAGCAGCTTACAGGGAGAGTCCTCACCCCTCCACTTT CASSLQGESSPLHF
NA 11 NA TRBJ2-3 TRBV10-2 TGCGCCACCCTAACACAGGATACGCAGTATTTT CATLTQDTQYF
TRBD2 14 few TRBJ2-7 TRBV27 TGTGCCAGCAGTCCGGGACTAGCGGGTTCCGAGCAGTACTTC CASSPGLAGSEQYF
NA 12 NA TRBJ2-1 TRBV11-3 TGTGCCAGCACCAAACTCCACAATGAGCAGTTCTTC CASTKLHNEQFF
TRBD1 15 NA TRBJ1-5 TRBV19 TGTGCCAGTGCGGGGACAGCCTATAGCAATCAGCCCCAGCATTTT CASAGTAYSNQPQHF
TRBD2 15 NA TRBJ2-1 TRBV19 TGTGCCAGTAGACCCGGGACTAGCGGGAGCAATGAGCAGTTCTTC CASRPGTSGSNEQFF
TRBD2 16 NA TRBJ2-5 TRBV7-2 TGTGCCAGCAGCTTAGTAGCGGGCAATACCTGGGAGACCCAGTACTTC CASSLVAGNTWETQYF
NA 13 NA TRBJ2-7 TRBV19 TGTGCCAGTAGTATAGTAGGGGCCTACGAGCAGTACTTC CASSIVGAYEQYF
NA 13 NA TRBJ2-7 TRBV12-3/TRBV12-4 TGTGCCAGCAGTTTAGCGGACACCAAAGAGCAGTACTTC CASSLADTKEQYF
TRBD1 16 NA TRBJ1-1 TRBV5-1 TGCGCCAGCAGCTTGGAAATGGGACAGGTAGGCACTGAAGCTTTCTTT CASSLEMGQVGTEAFF
NA 11 NA TRBJ1-2 TRBV5-8 TGTGCCAGGACAGATAACTATGGCTACACCTTC CARTDNYGYTF
TRBD2 15 NA TRBJ2-3 TRBV6-5 TGTGCCAGCAGGGTAGCGGGAGGGGGGACAGATACGCAGTATTTT CASRVAGGGTDTQYF
TRBD2 15 NA TRBJ2-7 TRBV5-4 TGTGCCAGCAGCTTGGCAAGCGGGGGGGCCTACGAGCAGTACTTC CASSLASGGAYEQYF
TRBD1 15 NA TRBJ2-5 TRBV6-5 TGTGCCAGCAGTTACGGCACAGGGGGACAAGAGACCCAGTACTTC CASSYGTGGQETQYF
TRBD1 13 NA TRBJ1-1 TRBV10-3 TGTGCCATCAGACAGGGGGCCGGGGCTGAAGCTTTCTTT CAIRQGAGAEAFF
NA 12 once TRBJ1-5 TRBV6-5 TGTGCCGTTTCCGGTGCCGGGCAGCCCCAGCATTTT CAVSGAGQPQHF
NA 18 few TRBJ1-6 TRBV19 TGTGCCAGTAGTATATTCTTAGGAGCTAGCTCCTATAATTCACCCCTCCACTTT CASSIFLGASSYNSPLHF
NA 15 NA TRBJ2-7 TRBV7-6 TGTGCCAGCAGCTTAGGAGGAGGGGGCCCCTACGAGCAGTACTTC CASSLGGGGPYEQYF
NA 14 NA TRBJ1-2 TRBV5-1 TGCGCCAGCAGCTTGGTATCGGACAGCTATGGCTACACCTTC CASSLVSDSYGYTF
TRBD2 16 NA TRBJ2-1 TRBV24-1 TGTGCCACCAGTGAGATATCTAGCGGGAGTGGCGGGGAGCAGTTCTTC CATSEISSGSGGEQFF
NA 14 NA TRBJ2-7 TRBV10-1 TGCGCCAGCAGTGATGGCTCGGAGGGCTACGAGCAGTACTTC CASSDGSEGYEQYF
NA 14 NA TRBJ1-3 TRBV11-3 TGTGCCAGCAGCTTGACTAACTCTGGAAACACCATATATTTT CASSLTNSGNTIYF
NA 10 NA TRBJ2-7 TRBV20-1 TGCAGTGCTAGACCGGGACTCCAGTACTTC CSARPGLQYF
NA 13 NA TRBJ1-1 TRBV2 TGTGCCAGCAGTGAAGCGCAGAGGGCTGAAGCTTTCTTT CASSEAQRAEAFF
TRBD1 13 NA TRBJ1-5 TRBV30 TGTGCCTGGAGTGAAGGGGGCGATCAGCCCCAGCATTTT CAWSEGGDQPQHF